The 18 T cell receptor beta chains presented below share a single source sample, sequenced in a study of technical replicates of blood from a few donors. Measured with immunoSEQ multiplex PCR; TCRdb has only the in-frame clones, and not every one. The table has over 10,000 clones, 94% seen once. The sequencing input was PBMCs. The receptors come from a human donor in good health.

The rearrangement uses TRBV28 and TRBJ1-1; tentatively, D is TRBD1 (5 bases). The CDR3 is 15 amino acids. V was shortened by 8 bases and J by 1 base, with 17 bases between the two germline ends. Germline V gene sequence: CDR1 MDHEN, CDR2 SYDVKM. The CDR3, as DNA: TGTGCCAGCCGTTATGGGGGGGGATCGAACACTGAAGCTTTCTTT. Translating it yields CASRYGGGSNTEAFF.

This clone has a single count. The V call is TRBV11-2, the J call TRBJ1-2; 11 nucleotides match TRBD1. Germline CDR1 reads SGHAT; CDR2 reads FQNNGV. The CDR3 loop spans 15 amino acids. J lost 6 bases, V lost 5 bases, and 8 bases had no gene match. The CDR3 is CASSIGQGALHGYTF. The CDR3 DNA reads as TGTGCCAGCAGCATAGGACAGGGGGCGCTTCATGGCTACACCTTC.

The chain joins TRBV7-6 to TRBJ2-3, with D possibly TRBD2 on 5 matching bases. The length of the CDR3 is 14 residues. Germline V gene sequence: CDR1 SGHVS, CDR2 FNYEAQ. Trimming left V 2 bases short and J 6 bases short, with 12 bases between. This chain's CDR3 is CASSLNLAGDTQYF. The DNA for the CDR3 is TGTGCCAGCAGCTTAAACCTAGCTGGGGATACGCAGTATTTT.

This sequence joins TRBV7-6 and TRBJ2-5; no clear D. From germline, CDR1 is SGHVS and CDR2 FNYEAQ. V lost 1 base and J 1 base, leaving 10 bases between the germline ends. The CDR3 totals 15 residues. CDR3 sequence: CASSLGGAAQETQYF. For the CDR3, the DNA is TGTGCCAGCAGCTTAGGAGGCGCAGCCCAAGAGACCCAGTACTTC.

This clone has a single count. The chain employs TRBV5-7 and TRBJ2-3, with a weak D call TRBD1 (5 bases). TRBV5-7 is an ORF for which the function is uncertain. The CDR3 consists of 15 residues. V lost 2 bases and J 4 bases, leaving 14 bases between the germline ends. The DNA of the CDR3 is TGTGCCAGCAGCTTATATGCAGGGCGCGCAGATACGCAGTATTTT. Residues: CASSLYAGRADTQYF.

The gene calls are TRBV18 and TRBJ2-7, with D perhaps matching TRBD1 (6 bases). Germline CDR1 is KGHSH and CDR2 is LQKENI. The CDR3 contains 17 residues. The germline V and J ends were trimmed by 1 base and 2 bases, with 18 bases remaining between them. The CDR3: CASSPLPVGGSTYEQYF. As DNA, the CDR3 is TGTGCCAGCTCACCACTCCCTGTAGGGGGATCAACCTACGAGCAGTACTTC.

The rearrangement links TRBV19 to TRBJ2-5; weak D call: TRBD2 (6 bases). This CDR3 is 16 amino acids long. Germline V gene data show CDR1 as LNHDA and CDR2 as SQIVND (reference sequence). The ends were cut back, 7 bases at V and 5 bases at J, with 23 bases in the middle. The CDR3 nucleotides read TGTGCCAGTACTGAAGCGGCAGGGAGGCAAAGGGAGACCCAGTACTTC. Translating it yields CASTEAAGRQRETQYF.

The CDR3 sequence: CASSPGLAATDTQYF. CDR3 sequence (DNA): TGTGCCAGCAGTCCGGGACTAGCGGCCACAGATACGCAGTATTTT. This chain uses TRBV27 with TRBJ2-3, with TRBD2 identical over 11 bases. CDR1 is MNHEY, CDR2 SMNVEV, per germline (reference sequence). The CDR3 runs to 15 residues. V shed 5 bases and J 2 bases; nucleotides not matched to a gene: 3.

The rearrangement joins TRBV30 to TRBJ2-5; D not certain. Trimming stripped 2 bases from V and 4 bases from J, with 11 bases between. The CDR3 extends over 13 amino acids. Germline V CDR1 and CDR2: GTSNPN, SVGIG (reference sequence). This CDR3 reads CAWSFQRRETQYF. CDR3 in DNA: TGTGCCTGGAGTTTCCAGCGAAGAGAGACCCAGTACTTC.

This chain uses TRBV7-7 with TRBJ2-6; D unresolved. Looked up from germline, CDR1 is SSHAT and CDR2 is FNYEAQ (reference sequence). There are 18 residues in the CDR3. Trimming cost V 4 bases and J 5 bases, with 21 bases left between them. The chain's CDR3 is CASSCPPVPQSRANVLTF. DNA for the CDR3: TGTGCCAGCAGCTGCCCTCCAGTGCCACAAAGTCGGGCCAACGTCCTGACTTTC.

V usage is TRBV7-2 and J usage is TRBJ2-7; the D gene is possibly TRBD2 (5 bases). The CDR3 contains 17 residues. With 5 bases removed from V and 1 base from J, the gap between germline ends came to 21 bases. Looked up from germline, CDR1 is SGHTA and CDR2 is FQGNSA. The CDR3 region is CASSRSQFPSYSYEQYF. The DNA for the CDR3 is TGTGCCAGCAGCCGATCTCAGTTTCCTAGCTATTCCTACGAGCAGTACTTC. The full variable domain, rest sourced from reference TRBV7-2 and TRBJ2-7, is GAGVSQSPSNKVTEKGKDVELRCDPISGHTALYWYRQSLGQGLEFLIYFQGNSAPDKSGLPSDRFSAERTGGSVSTLTIQRTQQEDSAVYLCASSRSQFPSYSYEQYFGPGTRLTVT.

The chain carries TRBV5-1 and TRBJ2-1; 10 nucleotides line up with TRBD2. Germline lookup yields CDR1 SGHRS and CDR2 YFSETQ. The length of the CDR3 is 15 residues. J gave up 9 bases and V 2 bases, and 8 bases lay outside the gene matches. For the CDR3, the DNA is TGCGCCAGCAGCTTTTCTCTAGCGGGAGCCGGTGAGCAGTTCTTC. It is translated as CASSFSLAGAGEQFF.

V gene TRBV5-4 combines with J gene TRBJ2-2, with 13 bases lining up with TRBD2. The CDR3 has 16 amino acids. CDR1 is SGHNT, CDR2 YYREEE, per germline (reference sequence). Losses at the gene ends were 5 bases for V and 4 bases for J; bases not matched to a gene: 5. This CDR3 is CASSSLAGGPTGELFF. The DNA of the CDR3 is TGTGCCAGCAGTTCACTAGCGGGAGGGCCCACCGGGGAGCTGTTTTTT.

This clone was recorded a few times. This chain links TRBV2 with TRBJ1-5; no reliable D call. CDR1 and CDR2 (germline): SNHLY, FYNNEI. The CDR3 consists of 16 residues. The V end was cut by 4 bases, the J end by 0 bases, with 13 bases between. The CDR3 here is CASSGVRDDSNQPQHF. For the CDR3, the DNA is TGTGCCAGCAGTGGAGTCCGGGATGATAGCAATCAGCCCCAGCATTTT.

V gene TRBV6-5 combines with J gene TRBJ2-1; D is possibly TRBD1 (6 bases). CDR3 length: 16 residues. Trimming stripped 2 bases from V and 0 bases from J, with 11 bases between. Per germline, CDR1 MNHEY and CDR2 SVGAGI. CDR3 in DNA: TGTGCCAGCAGTTACGGACAGACCGGCTCCTACAATGAGCAGTTCTTC. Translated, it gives CASSYGQTGSYNEQFF.

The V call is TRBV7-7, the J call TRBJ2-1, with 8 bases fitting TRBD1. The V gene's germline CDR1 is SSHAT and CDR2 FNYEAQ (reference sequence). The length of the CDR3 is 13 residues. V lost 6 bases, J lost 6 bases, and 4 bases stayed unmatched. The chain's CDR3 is CASSSGQGNEQFF. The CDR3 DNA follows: TGTGCCAGCAGTTCAGGACAGGGCAATGAGCAGTTCTTC.

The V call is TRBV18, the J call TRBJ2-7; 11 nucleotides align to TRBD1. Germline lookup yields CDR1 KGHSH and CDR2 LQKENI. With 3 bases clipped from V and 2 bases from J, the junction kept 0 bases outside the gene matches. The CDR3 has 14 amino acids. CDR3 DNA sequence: TGTGCCAGCTCACCGGGACAGGGGGCCTACGAGCAGTACTTC. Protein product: CASSPGQGAYEQYF. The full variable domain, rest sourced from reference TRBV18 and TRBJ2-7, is NAGVMQNPRHLVRRRGQEARLRCSPMKGHSHVYWYRQLPEEGLKFMVYLQKENIIDESGMPKERFSAEFPKEGPSILRIQQVVRGDSAAYFCASSPGQGAYEQYFGPGTRLTVT.

The CDR3 bases are TGTGCCAGCAGGAGGGATCAGTGGAGCAATCAGCCCCAGCATTTT. It specifies CASRRDQWSNQPQHF. V and J are TRBV27 and TRBJ1-5; D is unresolved. Between the trimmed V and J ends, which lost 6 bases and 1 base, there was a span of 13 bases. There are 15 residues in the CDR3. The germline CDR1 and CDR2 sequences are MNHEY and SMNVEV (reference sequence).